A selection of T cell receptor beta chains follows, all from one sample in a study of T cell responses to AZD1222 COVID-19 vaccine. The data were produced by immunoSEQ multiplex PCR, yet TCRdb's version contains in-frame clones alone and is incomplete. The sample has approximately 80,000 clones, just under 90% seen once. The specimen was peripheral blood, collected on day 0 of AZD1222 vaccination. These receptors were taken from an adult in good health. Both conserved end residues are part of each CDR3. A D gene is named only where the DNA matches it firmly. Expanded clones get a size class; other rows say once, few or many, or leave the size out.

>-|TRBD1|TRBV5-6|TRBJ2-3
TGTGCCAGCAGCTTAAGGACAGGTTCCAGCACAGATACGCAGTATTTT
CASSLRTGSSTDTQYF
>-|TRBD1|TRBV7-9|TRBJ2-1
TGTGCCAGCAGCCGGGGACAGGGGATCTACAATGAGCAGTTCTTC
CASSRGQGIYNEQFF
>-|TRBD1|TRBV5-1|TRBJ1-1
TGCGCCAGCAGCTCCCGGACAGGGGGCACTGAAGCTTTCTTT
CASSSRTGGTEAFF
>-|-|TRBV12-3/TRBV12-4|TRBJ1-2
TGTGCCAGCAGTACCGGTCGGCTCTACGGCTACACCTTC
CASSTGRLYGYTF
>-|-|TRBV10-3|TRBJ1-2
TGTGCCATCAGTGGCCCGGGGGGGGTAGCTAACTATGGCTACACCTTC
CAISGPGGVANYGYTF
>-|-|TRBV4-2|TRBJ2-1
TGTGCCAGCAGCCAGGGGGTTACAGACTACAATGAGCAGTTCTTC
CASSQGVTDYNEQFF
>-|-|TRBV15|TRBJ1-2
TGTGCCACCAGCAGAGATGGGGCTTCGAACTATGGCTACACCTTC
CATSRDGASNYGYTF
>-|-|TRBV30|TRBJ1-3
TGTGCCCCCCAAAGGATTCCTGGAAACACCATATATTTT
CAPQRIPGNTIYF
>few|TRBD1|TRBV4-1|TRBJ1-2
TGCGCCAGCAGCCGAGGGACAGGGGGTGACTATGGCTACACCTTC
CASSRGTGGDYGYTF
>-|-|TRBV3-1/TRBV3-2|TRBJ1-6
TGTGCCAGCAGCCTTAGCAATTCACCCCTCCACTTT
CASSLSNSPLHF
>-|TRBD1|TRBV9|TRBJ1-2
TGTGCCAGCAGCGCCCGGGAGGGGGCGCGAGGCTACACCTTC
CASSAREGARGYTF
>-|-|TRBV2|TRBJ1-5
TGTGCCAGCAGTGACCGGACTCTGAAGAGCCAGCCCCAGCATTTT
CASSDRTLKSQPQHF
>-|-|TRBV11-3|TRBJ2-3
TGTGCCAGCAGCCCGGTCCAAGATACGCAGTATTTT
CASSPVQDTQYF